What follows is one T cell receptor (beta chain) and its context. Its specificity is unknown. The data stem from a study of shared clonotypes between healthy human individuals. General study results and limits: Naive subsets, compared against memory subsets, generally had larger estimated richness values.

TCRdb's table, derived via immunoSEQ multiplex PCR, lists solely in-frame clones and lacks some. The repertoire holds about 2.2 million clones, with 85% to 95% as singletons. This CDR3 spans 14 amino acids. V trimming: 3 bases; J trimming: 6 bases; junction bases outside the gene matches: 8. CDR1 and CDR2 (germline): SGHVS, FQNEAQ. CD8 cells regarded as naive lacked CD45RO, were positively chosen for CCR7, and omitted terminally differentiated effector memory CD45RA+ cells. Only Caucasian adults living in Nashville, Tennessee served as donors. The TCR originated in a man aged 18 to 35 in good health. Some clones in this sample may be carry-over from other donors' samples. This chain links TRBV7-8 with TRBJ2-7; 7 nucleotides line up with TRBD2. Specimen: naive CD8+ T cells from PBMCs. The CDR3 DNA is TGTGCCAGCAGCTTTAGCGGGCTTTTCGGCGAGCAGTACTTC. Its translation: CASSFSGLFGEQYF. The full variable domain, in which reference TRBV7-8 and TRBJ2-7 provide the parts outside the CDR3, is GAGVSQSPRYKVAKRGQDVALRCDPISGHVSLFWYQQALGQGPEFLTYFQNEAQLDKSGLPSDRFFAERPEGSVSTLKIQRTQQEDSAVYLCASSFSGLFGEQYFGPGTRLTVT.